The 7 T cell receptor beta chains presented below share a single source sample, sequenced in a study of shared clonotypes between healthy human individuals. Repertoires were generated with immunoSEQ multiplex PCR, while TCRdb's copy carries only in-frame clones and drops some. The data contain 2 million to 2.5 million clones, approximately 95% of them singletons. The sample taken for sequencing was naive CD4+ T cells from PBMCs. Subset meaning: CD45RA+ positively selected. Receptors were obtained from a man between 18 and 29 years old in good health. Some clones in this sample may be carry-over from other donors' samples.

This chain links TRBV5-1 with TRBJ2-3; D remains ambiguous. The germline V and J ends were trimmed by 4 bases and 0 bases, with 15 bases remaining between them. The CDR3 is 16 amino acids. CDR1 and CDR2 (germline): SGHRS, YFSETQ. CDR3 sequence: CASSESRAGSTDTQYF. The CDR3 DNA follows: TGCGCCAGCAGCGAGTCAAGGGCTGGAAGCACAGATACGCAGTATTTT.

This chain links TRBV2 with TRBJ1-5, with TRBD1 matching over 9 bases. This CDR3 contains 15 residues. Losses at the gene ends were 6 bases for V and 3 bases for J; bases not matched to a gene: 6. Germline CDR1 is SNHLY and CDR2 is FYNNEI. The CDR3 DNA sequence: TGTGCCAGCAGCGGGGGGACAGGGCTCAATCAGCCCCAGCATTTT. It yields the protein CASSGGTGLNQPQHF.

The V gene is TRBV18, the J gene TRBJ1-1; TRBD1 is a possible D gene (5 bases). The ends were cut back, 6 bases at V and 0 bases at J, with 11 bases in the middle. The CDR3 totals 14 residues. Germline CDR1 is KGHSH and CDR2 is LQKENI. This CDR3 is CASSPGLLNTEAFF. Written as DNA, the CDR3 is TGTGCCAGCTCCCCGGGGCTGCTGAACACTGAAGCTTTCTTT.

The V call is TRBV28, the J call TRBJ2-7, with a tentative D call TRBD1 (7 bases). The CDR3 runs to 13 residues. V was shortened by 7 bases and J by 7 bases, with 17 bases between the two germline ends. Germline CDR1 reads MDHEN; CDR2 reads SYDVKM. As DNA, the CDR3 is TGTGCCAGCACCCTACGGACAGGAGGGGAGCAGTACTTC. Translating it yields CASTLRTGGEQYF.

The CDR3 loop reads CASSLAGGRSYNEQFF. CDR3 bases: TGTGCCAGCAGCTTAGCGGGAGGGAGGTCCTACAATGAGCAGTTCTTC. The chain employs TRBV7-6 and TRBJ2-1; 7 bases agree with TRBD2. The CDR3 runs to 16 residues. The J segment lost 1 base and the V segment lost 0 bases, leaving 3 bases of the junction unmatched. Germline values: CDR1 SGHVS, CDR2 FNYEAQ.

This chain joins TRBV14 and TRBJ2-7, with D unresolved. The CDR3 is made up of 14 amino acids. CDR1 and CDR2 (germline): SGHDN, FVKESK. With 7 bases removed from V and 1 base from J, the gap between germline ends came to 14 bases. CDR3 DNA: TGTGCCAGCAACCTCCACGGGTCGTCCTACGAGCAGTACTTC. It translates to CASNLHGSSYEQYF.

V gene TRBV28 combines with J gene TRBJ2-7, with 7 positions matching TRBD1. The CDR3 consists of 15 residues. Per germline, CDR1 MDHEN and CDR2 SYDVKM. V was clipped by 5 bases and J by 1 base; unmatched bases: 8. The CDR3: CASSPPGQRSYEQYF. CDR3 sequence (DNA): TGTGCCAGCAGTCCCCCGGGACAGCGATCCTACGAGCAGTACTTC.